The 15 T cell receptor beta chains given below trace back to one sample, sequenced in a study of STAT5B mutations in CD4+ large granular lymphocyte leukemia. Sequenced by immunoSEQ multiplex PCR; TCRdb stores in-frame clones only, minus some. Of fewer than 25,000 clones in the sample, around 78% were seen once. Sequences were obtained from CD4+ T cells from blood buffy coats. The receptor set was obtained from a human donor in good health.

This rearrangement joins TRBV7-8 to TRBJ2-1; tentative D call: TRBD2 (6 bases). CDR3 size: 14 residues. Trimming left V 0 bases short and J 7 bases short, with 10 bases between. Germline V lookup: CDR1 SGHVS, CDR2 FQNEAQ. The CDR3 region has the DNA TGTGCCAGCAGCTTAGCTTTCGGGAGTAATGAGCAGTTCTTC. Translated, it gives CASSLAFGSNEQFF.

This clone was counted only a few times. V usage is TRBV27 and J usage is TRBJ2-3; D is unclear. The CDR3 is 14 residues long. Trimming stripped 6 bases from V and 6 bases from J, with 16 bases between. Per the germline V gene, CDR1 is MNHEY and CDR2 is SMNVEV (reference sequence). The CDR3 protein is CASSLRLTADTQYF. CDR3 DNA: TGTGCCAGCAGCCTTCGCTTGACTGCTGATACGCAGTATTTT.

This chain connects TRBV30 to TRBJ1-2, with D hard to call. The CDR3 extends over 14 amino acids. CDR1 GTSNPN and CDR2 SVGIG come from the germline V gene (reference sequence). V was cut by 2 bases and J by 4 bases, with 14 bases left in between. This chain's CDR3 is CAWSTWTELYGYTF. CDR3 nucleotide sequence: TGTGCCTGGAGTACGTGGACCGAGCTCTATGGCTACACCTTC. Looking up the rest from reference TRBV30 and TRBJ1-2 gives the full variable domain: SQTIHQWPATLVQPVGSPLSLECTVEGTSNPNLYWYRQAAGRGLQLLFYSVGIGQISSEVPQNLSASRPQDRQFILSSKKLLLSDSGFYLCAWSTWTELYGYTFGSGTRLTVV.

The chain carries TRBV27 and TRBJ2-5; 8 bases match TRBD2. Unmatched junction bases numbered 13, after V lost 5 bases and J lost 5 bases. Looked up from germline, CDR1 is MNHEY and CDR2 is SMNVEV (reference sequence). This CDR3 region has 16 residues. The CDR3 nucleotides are TGTGCCAGCAGTAGATGGACTAGCCCGGGGGGGGAGACCCAGTACTTC. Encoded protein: CASSRWTSPGGETQYF.

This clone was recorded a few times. The CDR3 DNA follows: TGCGCCAGCAGCTTGGAGGTCGGGGAGCTGTTTTTT. The encoded protein is CASSLEVGELFF. The rearrangement links TRBV5-1 to TRBJ2-2; no clear D gene. CDR1 SGHRS and CDR2 YFSETQ come from the germline V gene. V lost 0 bases and J lost 7, with 4 bases in between. The CDR3 runs to 12 residues.

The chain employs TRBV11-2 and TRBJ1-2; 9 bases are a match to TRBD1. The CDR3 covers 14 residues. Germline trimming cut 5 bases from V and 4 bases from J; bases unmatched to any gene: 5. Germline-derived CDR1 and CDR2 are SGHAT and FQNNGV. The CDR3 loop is CASSMGQGGYGYTF. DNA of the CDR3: TGTGCCAGCAGCATGGGACAGGGAGGCTATGGCTACACCTTC.

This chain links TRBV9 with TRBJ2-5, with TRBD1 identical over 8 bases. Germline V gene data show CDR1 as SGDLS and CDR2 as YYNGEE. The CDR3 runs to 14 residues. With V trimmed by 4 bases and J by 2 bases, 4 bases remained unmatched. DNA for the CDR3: TGTGCCAGCAGCTTCGGACAGGGACAAGAGACCCAGTACTTC. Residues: CASSFGQGQETQYF.

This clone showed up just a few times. In DNA, the CDR3 is TGTGCCAGTAGTAGGTTGGGACGGCAGAACACTGAAGCTTTCTTT. Its translation: CASSRLGRQNTEAFF. The gene calls are TRBV19 and TRBJ1-1, with D tentatively TRBD1 (5 bases). From germline, CDR1 is LNHDA and CDR2 SQIVND (reference sequence). V lost 4 bases and J 1 base, leaving 13 bases between the germline ends. This CDR3 spans 15 amino acids. Together with reference TRBV19 and TRBJ1-1, the CDR3 gives the full variable domain: DGGITQSPKYLFRKEGQNVTLSCEQNLNHDAMYWYRQDPGQGLRLIYYSQIVNDFQKGDIAEGYSVSREKKESFPLTVTSAQKNPTAFYLCASSRLGRQNTEAFFGQGTRLTVV.

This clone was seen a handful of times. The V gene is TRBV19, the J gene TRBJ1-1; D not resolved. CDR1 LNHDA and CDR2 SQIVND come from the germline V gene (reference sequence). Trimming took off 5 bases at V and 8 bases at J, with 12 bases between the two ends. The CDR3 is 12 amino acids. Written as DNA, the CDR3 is TGTGCCAGTAGTGTAATTGCAGGCGAAGCTTTCTTT. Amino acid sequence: CASSVIAGEAFF.

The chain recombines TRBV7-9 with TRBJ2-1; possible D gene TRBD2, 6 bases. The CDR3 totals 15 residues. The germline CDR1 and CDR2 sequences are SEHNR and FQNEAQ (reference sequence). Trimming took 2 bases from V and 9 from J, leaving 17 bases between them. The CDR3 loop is CASSLQGQGGGEQFF. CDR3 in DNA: TGTGCCAGCAGCTTACAAGGTCAGGGAGGCGGTGAGCAGTTCTTC.

CDR3 DNA: TGTGCCAGCTCACCAAGCGCAGGCGCAGATACGCAGTATTTT. It yields the protein CASSPSAGADTQYF. The chain recombines TRBV18 with TRBJ2-3; no clear D gene. V was trimmed by 2 bases and J by 4 bases, leaving 10 bases between them. CDR3 size: 14 residues. CDR1 KGHSH and CDR2 LQKENI come from the germline V gene.

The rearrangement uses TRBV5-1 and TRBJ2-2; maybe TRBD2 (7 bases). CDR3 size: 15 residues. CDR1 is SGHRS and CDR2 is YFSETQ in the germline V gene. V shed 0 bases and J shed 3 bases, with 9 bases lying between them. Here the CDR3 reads CASSLGGGYTGELFF. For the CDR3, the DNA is TGCGCCAGCAGCTTGGGCGGGGGCTACACCGGGGAGCTGTTTTTT.

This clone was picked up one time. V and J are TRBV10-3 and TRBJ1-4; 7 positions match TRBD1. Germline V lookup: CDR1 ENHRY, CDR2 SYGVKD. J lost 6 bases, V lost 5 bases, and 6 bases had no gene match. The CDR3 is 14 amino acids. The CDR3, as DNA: TGTGCCATCAGTAACAGGGGTGGAGATGAAAAACTGTTTTTT. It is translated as CAISNRGGDEKLFF.

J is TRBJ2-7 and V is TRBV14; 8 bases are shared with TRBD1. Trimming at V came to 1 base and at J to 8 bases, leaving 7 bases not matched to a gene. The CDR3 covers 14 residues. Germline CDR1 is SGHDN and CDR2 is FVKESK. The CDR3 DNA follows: TGTGCCAGCAGCCAAGTCCAGGGACAGGCCAAGCAGTACTTC. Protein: CASSQVQGQAKQYF.

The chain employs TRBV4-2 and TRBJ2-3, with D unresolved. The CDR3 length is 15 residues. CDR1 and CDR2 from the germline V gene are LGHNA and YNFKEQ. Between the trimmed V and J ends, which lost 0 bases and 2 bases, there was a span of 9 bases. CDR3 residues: CASSQETLSTDTQYF. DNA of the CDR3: TGTGCCAGCAGCCAAGAGACCCTATCCACAGATACGCAGTATTTT.